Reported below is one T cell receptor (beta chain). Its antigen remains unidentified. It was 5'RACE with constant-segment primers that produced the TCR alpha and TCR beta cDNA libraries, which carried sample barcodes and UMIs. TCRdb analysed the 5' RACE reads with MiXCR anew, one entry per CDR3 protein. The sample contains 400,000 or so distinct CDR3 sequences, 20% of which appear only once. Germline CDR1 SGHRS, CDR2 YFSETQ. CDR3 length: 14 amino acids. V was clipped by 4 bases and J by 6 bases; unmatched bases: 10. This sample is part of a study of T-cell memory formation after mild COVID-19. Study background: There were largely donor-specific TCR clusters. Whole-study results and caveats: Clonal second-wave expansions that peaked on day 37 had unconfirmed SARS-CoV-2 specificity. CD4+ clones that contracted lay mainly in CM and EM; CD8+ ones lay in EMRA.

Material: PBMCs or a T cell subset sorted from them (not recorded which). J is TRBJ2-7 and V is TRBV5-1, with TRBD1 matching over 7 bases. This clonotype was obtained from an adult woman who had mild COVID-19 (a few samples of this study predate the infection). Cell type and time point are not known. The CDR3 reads CASSPPRGTAEQYF. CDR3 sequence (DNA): TGCGCCAGCAGCCCCCCGAGGGGGACAGCCGAGCAGTACTTC.